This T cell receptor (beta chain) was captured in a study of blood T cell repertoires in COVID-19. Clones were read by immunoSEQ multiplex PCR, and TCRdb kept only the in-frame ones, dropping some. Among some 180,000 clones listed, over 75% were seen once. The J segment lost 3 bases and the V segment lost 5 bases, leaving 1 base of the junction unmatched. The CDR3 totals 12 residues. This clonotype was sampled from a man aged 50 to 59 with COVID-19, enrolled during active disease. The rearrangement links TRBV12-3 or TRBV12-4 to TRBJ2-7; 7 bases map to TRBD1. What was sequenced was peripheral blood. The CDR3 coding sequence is TGTGCCAGCAGTCGACAGGGCTACGAGCAGTACTTC. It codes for CASSRQGYEQYF.